The sequence of this T cell receptor beta chain was determined in a study of HIV-infected patients and healthy controls. TCRdb re-called the 5' RACE reads with MiXCR, one entry per CDR3 protein. There are about 64,000 distinct CDR3 sequences in the sample; about 19% occur only once, and 1.4% lies in the top ten. The CDR3 spans 14 residues. V lost 5 bases to trimming and J lost 9 bases, with 19 bases between them. Germline assignment: CDR1 SGHTA and CDR2 FQGNSA. This clonotype was recorded at least ten times. Specimen: CD4+ T cells from blood. This TCR was sampled from a human donor in good health. This chain joins TRBV7-2 and TRBJ2-5, with D possibly matching TRBD2 (5 bases). DNA of the CDR3: TGTGCCAGCAGCCCAAGTAAGGCTACCGGGGCCCAGTACTTC. This codes for CASSPSKATGAQYF.